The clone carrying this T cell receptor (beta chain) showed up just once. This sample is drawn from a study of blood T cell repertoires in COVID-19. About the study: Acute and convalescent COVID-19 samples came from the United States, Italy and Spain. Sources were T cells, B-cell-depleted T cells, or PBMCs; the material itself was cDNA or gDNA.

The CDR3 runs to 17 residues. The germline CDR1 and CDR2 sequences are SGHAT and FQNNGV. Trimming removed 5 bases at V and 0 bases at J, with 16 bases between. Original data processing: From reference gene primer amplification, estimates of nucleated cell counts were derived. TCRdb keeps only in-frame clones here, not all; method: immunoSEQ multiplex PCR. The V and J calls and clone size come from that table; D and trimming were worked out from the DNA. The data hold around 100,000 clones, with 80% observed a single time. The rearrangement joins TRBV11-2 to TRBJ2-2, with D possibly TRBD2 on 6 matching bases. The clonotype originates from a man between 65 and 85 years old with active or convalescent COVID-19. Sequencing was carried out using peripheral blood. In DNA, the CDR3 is TGTGCCAGCAGCCTACCCCTGCTAGCGCCGAACACCGGGGAGCTGTTTTTT. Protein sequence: CASSLPLLAPNTGELFF.